The clone carrying this TCR beta chain was seen just once. Antigen unknown. The data were taken from a study of T cell responses to AZD1222 COVID-19 vaccine. Findings and caveats of the study: Clonal diversity was possibly underestimated, and the donors were mostly white British, with more females. Researchers report vaccine-associated CD4 TCRs spanning spike, with dominance at 160-218 and 743-854.

Libraries were prepared by immunoSEQ multiplex PCR; TCRdb keeps only in-frame clonotypes and omits some of them. The table shows roughly 130,000 clones, with around 87% occurring only once. Trimming removed 1 base at V and 9 bases at J, with 9 bases between. Germline values: CDR1 DFQATT, CDR2 SNEGSKA (reference sequence). The CDR3 has 11 residues. Source: peripheral blood, taken on day 0 of AZD1222 vaccination. This sequence originates from an adult in good health. The rearrangement uses TRBV20-1 and TRBJ1-1; no definite D call. CDR3 in amino acids: CSARALGQAFF. The DNA for the CDR3 is TGCAGTGCTAGAGCCCTTGGACAAGCTTTCTTT.